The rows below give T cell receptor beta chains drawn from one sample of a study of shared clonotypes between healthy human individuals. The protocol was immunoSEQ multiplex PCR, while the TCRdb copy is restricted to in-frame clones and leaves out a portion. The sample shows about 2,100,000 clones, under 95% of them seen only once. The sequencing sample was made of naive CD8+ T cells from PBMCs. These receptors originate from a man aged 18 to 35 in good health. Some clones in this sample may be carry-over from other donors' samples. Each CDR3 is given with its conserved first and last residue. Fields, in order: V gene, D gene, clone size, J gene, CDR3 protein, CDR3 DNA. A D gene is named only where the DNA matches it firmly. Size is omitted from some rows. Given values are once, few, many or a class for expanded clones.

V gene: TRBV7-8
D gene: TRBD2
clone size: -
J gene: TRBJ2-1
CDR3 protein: CASSPGTSYNEQFF
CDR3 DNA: TGTGCCAGCAGCCCTGGGACTAGCTACAATGAGCAGTTCTTC

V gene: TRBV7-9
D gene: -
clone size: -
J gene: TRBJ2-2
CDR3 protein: CASSPGRSGELFF
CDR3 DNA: TGTGCCAGCAGCCCAGGTCGGTCCGGGGAGCTGTTTTTT

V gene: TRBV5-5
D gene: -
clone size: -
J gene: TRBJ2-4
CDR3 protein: CASSWGRVAKNIQYF
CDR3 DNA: TGTGCCAGCAGCTGGGGCAGGGTAGCCAAAAACATTCAGTACTTC

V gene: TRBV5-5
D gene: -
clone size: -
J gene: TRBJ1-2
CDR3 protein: CASSEDRSTYGYTF
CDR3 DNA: TGTGCCAGCAGCGAAGACAGGTCAACCTATGGCTACACCTTC

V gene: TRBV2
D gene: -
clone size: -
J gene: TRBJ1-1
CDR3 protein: CASSDTGNTEAFF
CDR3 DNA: TGTGCCAGCAGTGACACGGGGAACACTGAAGCTTTCTTT

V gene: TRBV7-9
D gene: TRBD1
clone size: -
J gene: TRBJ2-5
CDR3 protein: CASSPRDREETQYF
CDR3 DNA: TGTGCCAGCAGCCCTCGGGACAGGGAAGAGACCCAGTACTTC

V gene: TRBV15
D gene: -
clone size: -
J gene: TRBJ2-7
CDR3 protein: CATSRGEGEQYF
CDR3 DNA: TGTGCCACCAGCAGGGGAGAGGGTGAGCAGTACTTC

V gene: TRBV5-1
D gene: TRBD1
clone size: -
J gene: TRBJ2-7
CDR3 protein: CASSLGPGQGNLLSYEQYF
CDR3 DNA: TGCGCCAGCAGCTTGGGGCCGGGACAGGGGAACCTTCTCTCCTACGAGCAGTACTTC

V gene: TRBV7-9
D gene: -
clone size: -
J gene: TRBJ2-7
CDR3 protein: CASSLGQGFFYEQYF
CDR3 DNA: TGTGCCAGCAGCTTAGGGCAGGGTTTTTTCTACGAGCAGTACTTC

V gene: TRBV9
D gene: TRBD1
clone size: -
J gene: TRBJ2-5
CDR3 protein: CASSKQGAWETQYF
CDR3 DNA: TGTGCCAGCAGCAAACAGGGGGCCTGGGAGACCCAGTACTTC

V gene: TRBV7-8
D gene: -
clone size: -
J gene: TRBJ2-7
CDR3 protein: CASSPRGTIAYEQYF
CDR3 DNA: TGTGCCAGCAGCCCCCGGGGCACCATCGCCTACGAGCAGTACTTC

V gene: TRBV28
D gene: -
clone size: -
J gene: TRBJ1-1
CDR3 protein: CASSIVSWGTEAFF
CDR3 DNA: TGTGCCAGCAGTATCGTTTCGTGGGGGACTGAAGCTTTCTTT

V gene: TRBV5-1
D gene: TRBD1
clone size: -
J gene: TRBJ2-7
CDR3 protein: CASSSPGTGLYEQYF
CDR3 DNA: TGCGCCAGCAGCTCCCCGGGGACAGGACTCTACGAGCAGTACTTC

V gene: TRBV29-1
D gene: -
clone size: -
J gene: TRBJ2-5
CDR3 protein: CSAENYREEETQYF
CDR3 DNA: TGCAGCGCCGAGAATTACAGGGAAGAAGAGACCCAGTACTTC

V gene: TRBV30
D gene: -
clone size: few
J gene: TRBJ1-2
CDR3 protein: CAWMMRGGYTF
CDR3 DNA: TGTGCCTGGATGATGAGAGGTGGCTACACCTTC